This T cell receptor beta chain was identified in a study of regulatory T cells in long-lasting Graves disease. The wider study: Antithyroid drug intake by newly diagnosed Graves' patients had lasted under 3 months.

According to the study, TCR beta libraries were built with iRepertoire HTBI primers and CDR3-region Arm-PCR. In the original workflow: Samples revealed 62 TRBV and some 15 TRBJ segments. Each CDR3 protein gets one entry after TCRdb re-called the multiplex PCR reads with MiXCR. In this record, the V and J calls reflect TCRdb's handling and not the investigators' own analysis. This sample has 420,000 or so distinct CDR3 sequences, with 16% found just once. The time point denotes: newly diagnosed GD, antithyroid drugs for less than 3 months. Extracted RNA from PBMCs served as the source of the TCR library. In its sample, this clonotype was seen a few times. At one end, the junction sequence differs from germline, possibly due to a read error. This CDR3 contains 13 residues. Germline V lookup: CDR1 MDHEN, CDR2 SYDVKM. This sample was also put to use in a study of T cells in Graves' hyperthyroidism and ophthalmopathy. This second study notes: Uncontrolled infection, other autoimmune disease, pregnancy or lactation barred patients from enrollment. Most clonotypes that expanded in the thyroid above 0.001 also showed up in blood.

The TCR was taken from a woman aged 18-29 years with Graves disease. Sequencing was performed on peripheral blood mononuclear cells (PBMCs), taken at new diagnosis, from a patient treated with antithyroid drugs. This rearrangement joins TRBV28 to TRBJ1-4; D not resolved. CDR3 DNA: TGTGCCAGCAAACAGATCTCGAATGAAGAACTGTTTTTT. Translating gives CASKQISNEELFF.